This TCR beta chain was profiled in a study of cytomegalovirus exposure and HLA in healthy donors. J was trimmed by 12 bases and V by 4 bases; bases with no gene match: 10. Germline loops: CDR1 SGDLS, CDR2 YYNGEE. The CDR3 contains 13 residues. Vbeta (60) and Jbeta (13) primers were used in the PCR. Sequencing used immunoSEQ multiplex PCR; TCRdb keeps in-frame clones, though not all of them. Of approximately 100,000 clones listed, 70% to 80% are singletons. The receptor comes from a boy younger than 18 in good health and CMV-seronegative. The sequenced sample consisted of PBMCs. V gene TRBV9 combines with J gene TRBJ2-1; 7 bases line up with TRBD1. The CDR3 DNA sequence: TGTGCCAGCAGCTTCTGGGACAGAGGGACGCAGTTCTTC. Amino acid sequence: CASSFWDRGTQFF.